Below are 28 T cell receptor beta chains sequenced from a single sample in a study of glioma-infiltrating T cells. Amplification of TCR alpha and beta CDR3 regions from RNA used iRepertoire nested multiplex PCR. TCRdb reanalysed the multiplex PCR reads using MiXCR and keeps one entry per CDR3 protein. The data show around 43,000 distinct CDR3 sequences, 20% to 25% seen once. Sequenced input: glioma tissue, nonneoplastic brain tissue, or PBMCs (not recorded which). These receptor sequences come from a human donor with low-grade glioma or glioblastoma, undergoing nonglioma brain surgery, or in good health (not recorded which).

Concerning this clonotype itself: A read error may account for a junction end that differs from germline. The CDR3 coding sequence is TGTGCCAGCAGCGAAGCTCTCCGGGACAGGGGTGGTTGCTACACCTTC. Translation gives CASSEALRDRGGCYTF. The chain couples TRBV2 to TRBJ1-2, with 10 bases lining up with TRBD1. This CDR3 comprises 16 residues. From germline, CDR1 is SNHLY and CDR2 FYNNEI. Full variable domain (remainder filled in from reference TRBV2 and TRBJ1-2): EPEVTQTPSHQVTQMGQEVILRCVPISNHLYFYWYRQILGQKVEFLVSFYNNEISEKSEIFDDQFSVERPDGSNFTLKIRSTKLEDSAMYFCASSEALRDRGGCYTFGSGTRLTVV.

This clonotype was seen many times. The V and J genes are TRBV19 and TRBJ2-1; D is possibly TRBD2 (5 bases). Germline CDR1 reads LNHDA; CDR2 reads SQIVND (reference sequence). Between the trimmed V and J ends, which lost 5 bases and 6 bases, there was a span of 11 bases. The CDR3 runs 13 residues. CDR3 nucleotide sequence: TGTGCCAGTAGTGTGCGGGCTGGCAATGAGCAGTTCTTC. Protein: CASSVRAGNEQFF.

There are many counts of this clonotype. V gene TRBV7-2 combines with J gene TRBJ1-5; D ambiguous. The CDR3 has 15 residues. CDR1 is SGHTA, CDR2 FQGNSA, per germline. The germline V and J ends were trimmed by 1 base and 0 bases, with 7 bases remaining between them. CDR3 loop: CASSLGSGSNQPQHF. The CDR3 region has the DNA TGTGCCAGCAGCTTAGGTTCTGGTAGCAATCAGCCCCAGCATTTT.

To note about this clonotype: A much larger clone differs from this one at a single base, so this may be a read error. Because it lacks the conserved phenylalanine or tryptophan at the end, this CDR3 is likely a read error. This CDR3 reads CASSLGASGASDTQYS. The CDR3, as DNA: TGCGCCAGCAGCTTGGGTGCTAGCGGGGCTTCAGATACGCAGTATTCT. The rearrangement links TRBV5-1 to TRBJ2-3; 9 nucleotides align to TRBD2. CDR3 length equals 16 residues. The germline gives CDR1 SGHRS, CDR2 YFSETQ. V gave up 0 bases and J gave up 4 bases; unmatched junction bases: 6.

Of note for this clonotype: A read error may produce the germline difference seen at one junction end. V and J are TRBV20-1 and TRBJ2-6, with 7 positions matching TRBD2. This CDR3 region has 17 residues. CDR1 is DFQATT, CDR2 SNEGSKA, per germline (reference sequence). The CDR3 DNA follows: TGCAGTGCTAGAGAAGTGGGAGGGTCCTCTGAGGCCAACGTCCTGACTTTC. Protein: CSAREVGGSSEANVLTF.

This clonotype was recorded at least ten times. In nucleotides, the CDR3 is TGTGCCAGCAGCTTAGGAAGGGACGCCAGTAGCACAGATACGCAGTATTTT. This gives the protein CASSLGRDASSTDTQYF. J is TRBJ2-3 and V is TRBV7-2; the D call may be TRBD1 or TRBD2 (5 bases each). The CDR3 runs 17 residues. The V gene lost 1 base and the J gene lost 0 bases, with 14 bases spanning the gap. In germline, CDR1 is SGHTA, CDR2 FQGNSA.

This clonotype has more than one count but fewer than ten. V gene TRBV5-5 combines with J gene TRBJ1-5, with D perhaps TRBD1 (5 bases). Germline CDR1 SGHKS, CDR2 YYEKEE (reference sequence). V lost 7 bases and J lost 0, with 11 bases in between. This CDR3 has 14 amino acids. The CDR3 protein is CASATDLSNQPQHF. In DNA form, the CDR3 reads TGTGCCAGCGCGACAGACCTTAGCAATCAGCCCCAGCATTTT. Complete variable domain (other parts from reference TRBV5-5 and TRBJ1-5): DAGVTQSPTHLIKTRGQQVTLRCSPISGHKSVSWYQQVLGQGPQFIFQYYEKEERGRGNFPDRFSARQFPNYSSELNVNALLLGDSALYLCASATDLSNQPQHFGDGTRLSIL.

A few counts support this clonotype. The gene calls are TRBV3-1 and TRBJ2-1; TRBD2 matches at 10 bases. The CDR3 has 15 amino acids. The J segment lost 0 bases and the V segment lost 8 bases, leaving 4 bases of the junction unmatched. CDR1 is LGHDT and CDR2 is YNNKEL in the germline V gene (reference sequence). CDR3 sequence reads: CASSERGGSYNEQFF. The CDR3 DNA sequence: TGTGCCAGCTCTGAGCGGGGGGGCTCCTACAATGAGCAGTTCTTC.

This clonotype came up many times. V is TRBV6-1 and J is TRBJ2-1, with 7 bases fitting TRBD1. Germline V gene data show CDR1 as MNHNS and CDR2 as SASEGT. J lost 1 base, V lost 4 bases, and 1 base had no gene match. This CDR3 contains 14 residues. In DNA, the CDR3 is TGTGCCAGCAGTGGGGGACAGTCCTACAATGAGCAGTTCTTC. This gives the protein CASSGGQSYNEQFF.

This clonotype was picked up many times. The genes are TRBV20-1 and TRBJ1-2; D is undetermined. CDR1 and CDR2 from the germline V gene are DFQATT and SNEGSKA (reference sequence). V was pared by 3 bases and J by 9 bases, with 14 bases between. The CDR3 has 12 amino acids. The CDR3 spells CSASPGRRSYTF. CDR3 DNA sequence: TGCAGTGCTAGTCCTGGCCGCAGGAGCTACACCTTC.

The chain couples TRBV5-4 to TRBJ2-1; D is unresolved. CDR1 is SGHNT and CDR2 is YYREEE in the germline V gene (reference sequence). Trimming pared 1 base from V and 10 bases from J, leaving 9 bases between. The CDR3 consists of 12 residues. CDR3 sequence (DNA): TGTGCCAGCAGCTTGCCCTCAGACGAGCAGTTCTTC. It specifies CASSLPSDEQFF.

This clonotype occurred many times. V and J are TRBV6-1 and TRBJ1-1; D gene unclear. The germline V gene has CDR1 MNHNS and CDR2 SASEGT. This CDR3 has 13 residues. V was trimmed by 9 bases and J by 1 base, leaving 12 bases between them. CDR3 nucleotide sequence: TGTGCCAGTACCGGTGTTTGGAACACTGAAGCTTTCTTT. Translated: CASTGVWNTEAFF.

This clonotype was found many times. Compared with germline, one end of the junction differs, possibly owing to a read error. The chain links TRBV20-1 to TRBJ2-4, with D tentatively TRBD2 (5 bases). The CDR3 contains 13 residues. Germline values: CDR1 DFQATT, CDR2 SNEGSKA (reference sequence). The CDR3 bases are TGCAGTGCTAGGCCCCTAGCCGAAAACATTCAGTACTTC. This translates into CSARPLAENIQYF.

Many counts were recorded for this clonotype. CDR3 sequence: CASSSNIRDGNQPQHF. The CDR3 region has the DNA TGTGCCAGTAGTTCTAACATCCGGGACGGCAATCAGCCCCAGCATTTT. This chain joins TRBV19 and TRBJ1-5; tentative D call: TRBD1 (5 bases). Between the trimmed V and J ends, which lost 5 bases and 2 bases, there was a span of 16 bases. Germline V gene data show CDR1 as LNHDA and CDR2 as SQIVND (reference sequence). There are 16 residues in the CDR3.

This clonotype was observed at least ten times. V is TRBV20-1 and J is TRBJ1-1, with a possible D match to TRBD1 (5 bases). In germline, CDR1 is DFQATT, CDR2 SNEGSKA (reference sequence). The length of the CDR3 is 12 residues. V gave up 6 bases and J gave up 5 bases, with 13 bases separating them. CDR3 nucleotide sequence: TGCAGTGCCACTCAGGCAGGGACTGAAGCTTTCTTT. Its translation is CSATQAGTEAFF.

This clonotype was detected only a few times. J is TRBJ1-2 and V is TRBV12-5; no firm D call. The CDR3 extends over 13 amino acids. Germline V gene sequence: CDR1 LGHNT, CDR2 FRNRAP. V was shortened by 3 bases and J by 4 bases, with 9 bases between the two germline ends. This CDR3 reads CASGFNGFYGYTF. The CDR3 bases are TGTGCTAGTGGTTTTAACGGATTCTATGGCTACACCTTC.

This clonotype turned up a few times. This chain connects TRBV19 to TRBJ1-5, with TRBD1 matching 8 bases. This CDR3 has 15 amino acids. CDR1 is LNHDA and CDR2 is SQIVND in the germline V gene (reference sequence). V shed 5 bases, J shed 4 bases, and the junction held 7 bases outside the gene matches. CDR3 DNA: TGTGCCAGTAGTGTCGACAGGGGCCGTAATCAGCCCCAGCATTTT. It specifies CASSVDRGRNQPQHF.

This clonotype was seen ten or more times. The chain uses TRBV14 and TRBJ1-4; D is undetermined. Looked up from germline, CDR1 is SGHDN and CDR2 is FVKESK. V dropped 4 bases and J dropped 0 bases, with 9 bases sitting between them. This CDR3 contains 15 residues. This CDR3 reads CASSRTPATNEKLFF. DNA for the CDR3: TGTGCCAGCAGCCGCACTCCAGCAACTAATGAAAAACTGTTTTTT.

V usage is TRBV28 and J usage is TRBJ2-3; D may be TRBD1 (6 bases). Between the trimmed V and J ends, which lost 4 bases and 7 bases, there was a span of 15 bases. The CDR3 has 14 residues. Germline-derived CDR1 and CDR2 are MDHEN and SYDVKM. Here the CDR3 DNA reads TGTGCCAGCAGTTCGGAAAACCAGGGGTATACGCAGTATTTT. This sequence encodes CASSSENQGYTQYF.

This clonotype was recorded many times. The V and J genes are TRBV19 and TRBJ2-1; TRBD1 might be the D (6 bases). Germline V gene lookup returns CDR1 LNHDA and CDR2 SQIVND (reference sequence). The CDR3 extends over 15 amino acids. V was trimmed by 4 bases and J by 1 base, leaving 11 bases between them. The CDR3 DNA is TGTGCCAGTAGTAGACAGGCGCGGTCCTACAATGAGCAGTTCTTC. Protein sequence: CASSRQARSYNEQFF.

This chain connects TRBV27 to TRBJ2-5, with D perhaps TRBD2 (5 bases). The CDR3 runs to 13 residues. CDR1 is MNHEY, CDR2 SMNVEV, per germline (reference sequence). V was shortened by 6 bases and J by 11 bases, with 19 bases between the two germline ends. Here the CDR3 reads CASRGTSWPTQYF. The CDR3 DNA is TGTGCCAGCAGGGGTACTAGTTGGCCGACTCAGTACTTC.

Ten or more counts support this clonotype. This chain connects TRBV27 to TRBJ2-3; D possibly matches TRBD1 or TRBD2 (5 bases each). V lost 5 bases to trimming and J lost 6 bases, with 21 bases between them. The germline CDR1 and CDR2 sequences are MNHEY and SMNVEV (reference sequence). This CDR3 has 16 residues. The CDR3 region has the DNA TGTGCCAGCAGTCCGTGGGACCCAAAGAAGTTGGATACGCAGTATTTT. It is translated as CASSPWDPKKLDTQYF.

This clonotype was seen many times. This chain links TRBV4-1 with TRBJ2-1; TRBD2 is a possible D gene (5 bases). Germline CDR1 is MGHRA and CDR2 is YSYEKL. The CDR3 has 17 amino acids. The V gene lost 3 bases and the J gene lost 0 bases, with 15 bases spanning the gap. The chain's CDR3 is CASSQQWELHSYNEQFF. CDR3 sequence (DNA): TGCGCCAGCAGCCAGCAGTGGGAGCTACACTCCTACAATGAGCAGTTCTTC.

This clonotype was recorded many times. V gene TRBV18 combines with J gene TRBJ2-5; D unclear. The germline gives CDR1 KGHSH, CDR2 LQKENI. V lost 4 bases to trimming and J lost 0 bases, with 9 bases between them. The CDR3 loop spans 14 amino acids. The CDR3 spells CASSLERYQETQYF. The CDR3 nucleotides read TGTGCCAGCTCACTCGAACGTTACCAAGAGACCCAGTACTTC. The variable domain in full, completed from reference TRBV18 and TRBJ2-5, reads NAGVMQNPRHLVRRRGQEARLRCSPMKGHSHVYWYRQLPEEGLKFMVYLQKENIIDESGMPKERFSAEFPKEGPSILRIQQVVRGDSAAYFCASSLERYQETQYFGPGTRLLVL.

Note on this clonotype: Being one base from a much bigger clone, this may be a read error. The chain employs TRBV19 and TRBJ1-1; perhaps TRBD1 as D (6 bases). V was cut by 9 bases and J by 4 bases, with 21 bases left in between. The CDR3 extends over 15 amino acids. CDR1 LNHDA and CDR2 SQIVND come from the germline V gene (reference sequence). Written as DNA, the CDR3 is TGTGCCAGCCACAAGGGCGGGGGGCGCGGCACTGAAGCTTTCTTT. Amino acids: CASHKGGGRGTEAFF.

This clonotype showed up many times. The DNA of the CDR3 is TGCAGTGCTAGGGGCAGTACCTACGAGCAGTACTTC. Translated: CSARGSTYEQYF. The chain couples TRBV20-1 to TRBJ2-7; D remains unclear. Germline values: CDR1 DFQATT, CDR2 SNEGSKA (reference sequence). Trimming took 3 bases from V and 2 from J, leaving 8 bases between them. The CDR3 is made up of 12 amino acids.

Ten or more counts support this clonotype. V gene TRBV7-2 combines with J gene TRBJ2-1, with D possibly TRBD1 on 6 matching bases. The CDR3 loop spans 16 amino acids. Germline V lookup: CDR1 SGHTA, CDR2 FQGNSA. Deletions cut 3 bases from V and 0 bases from J, with 12 bases between. CDR3 region: CASSLGAQSSYNEQFF. Here the CDR3 DNA reads TGTGCCAGCAGCTTGGGGGCCCAGAGCTCCTACAATGAGCAGTTCTTC. The whole variable domain, remainder taken from reference TRBV7-2 and TRBJ2-1, is GAGVSQSPSNKVTEKGKDVELRCDPISGHTALYWYRQSLGQGLEFLIYFQGNSAPDKSGLPSDRFSAERTGGSVSTLTIQRTQQEDSAVYLCASSLGAQSSYNEQFFGPGTRLTVL.

This clonotype appeared many times. The chain links TRBV28 to TRBJ1-1; no firm D call. The CDR3 consists of 13 residues. The germline V gene encodes CDR1 MDHEN and CDR2 SYDVKM. V shed 2 bases and J shed 6 bases, with 10 bases lying between them. Here the CDR3 reads CASSLGTRSEAFF. The CDR3 DNA reads TGTGCCAGCAGTTTAGGTACGAGGTCTGAAGCTTTCTTT.